This T cell receptor beta chain was sequenced for a study of cytomegalovirus exposure and HLA in healthy donors. Findings and caveats of the study: The authors assumed roughly uniform sequencing depth across donors for presence/absence analyses. The authors enumerated 150 to 200 TCR beta chains as linked to cytomegalovirus. By a later analysis, the bulk of CMV-associated TCR beta chains appeared HLA-restricted.

When sampled, the donors appeared nominally healthy, though they likely had unrecorded immune exposures. On this clone itself: Antigen: not known.

This CDR3 contains 17 residues. Trimming removed 3 bases from V and 0 bases from J; junction bases left unmatched: 9. The germline V gene has CDR1 LNHDA and CDR2 SQIVND (reference sequence). The PCR made use of 60 Vbeta and 13 Jbeta primers. This table comes from immunoSEQ multiplex PCR, and its TCRdb copy is limited to in-frame clones, with some not included. The table includes roughly 150,000 clones, 76% detected once. Sequencing used PBMCs. The chain has TRBV19 and TRBJ2-3; 7 bases map to TRBD1. This TCR derives from a male donor in good health and CMV-seronegative. CDR3 protein: CASSIGRQGLSTDTQYF. CDR3 DNA sequence: TGTGCCAGTAGTATCGGCCGACAGGGCCTTAGCACAGATACGCAGTATTTT.